This TCR beta chain was sequenced during a study of T cell repertoires in cytomegalovirus infection. TCRdb called the reads again in MiXCR, with one record for every CDR3 protein. Found here are more than 650,000 distinct CDR3 sequences, less than 40% of them singletons; the top ten hold about 2.8%. The sequenced sample consisted of PBMCs. The sequence derives from a human donor in good health (CMV status not recorded). Some clones in this sample may be carry-over from other donors' samples.

The CDR3 DNA follows: TGTGCCAGCAGCCAATTATCCGGGACAGGGGCCATCAATGAGCAGTTCTTC. Translation: CASSQLSGTGAINEQFF. The rearrangement joins TRBV7-6 to TRBJ2-1, with 10 bases fitting TRBD1. The germline V gene has CDR1 SGHVS and CDR2 FNYEAQ. Unmatched junction bases numbered 13, after V lost 5 bases and J lost 6 bases. The CDR3 totals 17 residues. Full variable domain (rest looked up from reference TRBV7-6 and TRBJ2-1): GAGVSQSPRYKVTKRGQDVALRCDPISGHVSLYWYRQALGQGPEFLTYFNYEAQQDKSGLPNDRFSAERPEGSISTLTIQRTEQRDSAMYRCASSQLSGTGAINEQFFGPGTRLTVL.